This paragraph reports one T cell receptor beta chain. Germline assignment: CDR1 SSHAT and CDR2 FNYEAQ (reference sequence). The CDR3 spans 15 residues. Each CDR3 protein gets one entry in TCRdb, which reprocessed the 5' RACE reads and gives no DNA. The sample has fewer than 400,000 distinct CDR3 sequences; the top ten hold roughly a tenth. These data come from a study of T cells expressing NK-cell markers. Study in general: Source material for TCR beta repertoires consisted of sorted CD3+CD56+NKG2C+, CD3+CD56+NKG2C- and CD3+CD56-NKG2C+ T cells. In the group of eight sequenced donors, seven were HCMV-seropositive and one was seronegative.

The chain is built from TRBV7-7 and TRBJ2-2. Sample: blood T cells: a sorted CD56 or NKG2C T cell subset, CD4+ or CD8+ T cells, or bulk PBMC T cells (not recorded which). The clonotype was recovered from a woman aged 45 to 65 in good health. CDR3: CASSLLGSRSGELFF.